These T cell receptor beta chains were read from a single sample in a study of CD8+CD57+ T cells in acquired aplastic anemia. TCRdb reanalysed the reads using MiXCR and keeps one entry per CDR3 protein. The table lists around 500,000 distinct CDR3 sequences, less than 35% of them singletons. Material for sequencing was sorted CD4+, CD8+, or CD8+CD57+ T cells (not recorded which) from PBMCs. These TCRs come from a human donor with aplastic anemia. Each CDR3 is given with its conserved first and last residue. The order of the fields is CDR3 DNA, CDR3 protein, V gene, J gene, clone size, D gene. D genes are given only for firm matches. Clone size appears in some rows only: once, few, many, or a class for an expanded clone.

DNA: TGTGCCAGCAGCTCAAATACAGGGTACGGGGAAGCTTTCTTT; CDR3: CASSSNTGYGEAFF; V: TRBV14; J: TRBJ1-1; size: few; D: -
DNA: TGTGCCAGCAGTTACTTCGCGGGAGACTACAATGAGCAGTTCTTC; CDR3: CASSYFAGDYNEQFF; V: TRBV6-5; J: TRBJ2-1; size: -; D: TRBD2
DNA: TGTGCCAGCAGTGAAGAGGGTAGTGGCTACACCTTC; CDR3: CASSEEGSGYTF; V: TRBV2; J: TRBJ1-2; size: -; D: -
DNA: TGTGCCAGCAGCCGACAGGGGGAAGCCAATTCACCCCTCCACTTT; CDR3: CASSRQGEANSPLHF; V: TRBV2; J: TRBJ1-6; size: many; D: TRBD1
DNA: TGTGCCACCAGTAGACTTCACTATGGCTACACCTTC; CDR3: CATSRLHYGYTF; V: TRBV24-1; J: TRBJ1-2; size: few; D: -
DNA: TGTGCCAGCAGCGTAGGAGGGGAGGAATATACGCAGTATTTT; CDR3: CASSVGGEEYTQYF; V: TRBV9; J: TRBJ2-3; size: -; D: -
DNA: TGTGCCAGCAGCTTGTGGCTAGCGGGACAATACGAGCAGTACTTC; CDR3: CASSLWLAGQYEQYF; V: TRBV5-5; J: TRBJ2-7; size: -; D: TRBD2
DNA: TGCAGTGCTACCCAGATTACCAGTAACTATGGCTACACCTTC; CDR3: CSATQITSNYGYTF; V: TRBV20-1; J: TRBJ1-2; size: many; D: -
DNA: TGTGCCAGCAGCGTACTTGAAGAGCAGTTCTTC; CDR3: CASSVLEEQFF; V: TRBV9; J: TRBJ2-1; size: many; D: -
DNA: TGTGCCAGCACTTCAGGGGACAGGATCTATGGCTACACCTTC; CDR3: CASTSGDRIYGYTF; V: TRBV25-1; J: TRBJ1-2; size: -; D: TRBD1